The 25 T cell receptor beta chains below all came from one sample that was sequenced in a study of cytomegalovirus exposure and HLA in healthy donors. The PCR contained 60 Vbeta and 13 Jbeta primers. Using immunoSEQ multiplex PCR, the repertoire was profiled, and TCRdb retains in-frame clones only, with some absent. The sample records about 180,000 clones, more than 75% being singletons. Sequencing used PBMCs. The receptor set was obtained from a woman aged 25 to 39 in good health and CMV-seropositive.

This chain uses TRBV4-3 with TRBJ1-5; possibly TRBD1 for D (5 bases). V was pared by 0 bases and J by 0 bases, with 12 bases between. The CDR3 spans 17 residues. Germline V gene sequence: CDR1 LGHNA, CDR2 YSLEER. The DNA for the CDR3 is TGCGCCAGCAGCCAAGATTGGCGGGGGATTAGCAATCAGCCCCAGCATTTT. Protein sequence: CASSQDWRGISNQPQHF.

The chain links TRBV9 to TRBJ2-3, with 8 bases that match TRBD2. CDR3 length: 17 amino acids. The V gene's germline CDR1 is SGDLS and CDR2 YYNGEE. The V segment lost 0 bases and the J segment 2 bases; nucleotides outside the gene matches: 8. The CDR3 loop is CASSVGGSGGFTDTQYF. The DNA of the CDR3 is TGTGCCAGCAGCGTAGGGGGGAGCGGGGGATTCACAGATACGCAGTATTTT.

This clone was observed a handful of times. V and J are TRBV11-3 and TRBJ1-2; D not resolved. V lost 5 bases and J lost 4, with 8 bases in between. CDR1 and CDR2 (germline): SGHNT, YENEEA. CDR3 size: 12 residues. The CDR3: CASSIGSYGYTF. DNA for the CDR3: TGTGCCAGCAGCATAGGGAGCTATGGCTACACCTTC. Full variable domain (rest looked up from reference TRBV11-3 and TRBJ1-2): EAGVVQSPRYKIIEKKQPVAFWCNPISGHNTLYWYLQNLGQGPELLIRYENEEAVDDSQLPKDRFSAERLKGVDSTLKIQPAELGDSAVYLCASSIGSYGYTFGSGTRLTVV.

The CDR3 loop is CASSAGQLNYGYTF. DNA for the CDR3: TGTGCCAGCAGCGCCGGACAGCTTAACTATGGCTACACCTTC. The gene calls are TRBV9 and TRBJ1-2; D perhaps matches TRBD1 (6 bases). CDR1 is SGDLS, CDR2 YYNGEE, per germline. The CDR3 is 14 residues long. Trimming took 3 bases from V and 1 from J, leaving 10 bases between them.

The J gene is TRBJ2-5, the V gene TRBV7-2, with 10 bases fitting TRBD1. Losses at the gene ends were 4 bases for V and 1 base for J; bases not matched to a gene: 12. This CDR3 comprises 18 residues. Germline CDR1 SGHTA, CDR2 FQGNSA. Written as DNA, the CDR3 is TGTGCCAGCAGCTATGGACAGGGGGTTGCCGGCCCCCAAGAGACCCAGTACTTC. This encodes CASSYGQGVAGPQETQYF.

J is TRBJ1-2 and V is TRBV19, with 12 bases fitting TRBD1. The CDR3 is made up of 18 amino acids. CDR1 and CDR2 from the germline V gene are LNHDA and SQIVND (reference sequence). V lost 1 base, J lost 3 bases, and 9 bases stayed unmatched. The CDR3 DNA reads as TGTGCCAGTAGTATAGGAGGGGGACAGGGGGCGCAGCACTATGGCTACACCTTC. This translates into CASSIGGGQGAQHYGYTF.

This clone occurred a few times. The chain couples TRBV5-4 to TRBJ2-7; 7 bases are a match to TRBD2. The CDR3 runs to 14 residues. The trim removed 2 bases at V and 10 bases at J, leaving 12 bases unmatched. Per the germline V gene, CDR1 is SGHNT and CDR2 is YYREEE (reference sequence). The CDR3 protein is CASSFERGPFLQYF. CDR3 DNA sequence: TGTGCCAGCAGCTTCGAGCGGGGCCCCTTCTTACAGTACTTC.

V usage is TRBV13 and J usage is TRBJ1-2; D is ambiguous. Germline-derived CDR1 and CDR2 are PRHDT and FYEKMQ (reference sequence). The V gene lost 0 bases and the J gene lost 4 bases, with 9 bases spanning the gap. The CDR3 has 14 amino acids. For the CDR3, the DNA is TGTGCCAGCAGCTTAGGAAAGCCTAGCTATGGCTACACCTTC. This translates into CASSLGKPSYGYTF.

The CDR3 sequence is CASSSSGLAQGNEQFF. The CDR3 bases are TGCGCCAGCAGCTCATCTGGACTAGCGCAAGGCAATGAGCAGTTCTTC. The J gene is TRBJ2-1, the V gene TRBV5-1; 9 nucleotides match TRBD2. Germline loops: CDR1 SGHRS, CDR2 YFSETQ. The V and J ends lost 3 bases and 6 bases, in that order; junction bases with no gene match: 10. This CDR3 is built from 16 residues.

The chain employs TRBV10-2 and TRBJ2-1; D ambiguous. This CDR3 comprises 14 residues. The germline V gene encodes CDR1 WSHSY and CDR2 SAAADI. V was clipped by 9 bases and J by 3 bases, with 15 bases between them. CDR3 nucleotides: TGCGCCAGGTTTTTTTGCGATATCTACAATGAGCAGTTCTTC. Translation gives CARFFCDIYNEQFF.

The CDR3, as DNA: TGTGCCAGCAGTACGGAGAGAAGGACGCAGTATTTT. It encodes CASSTERRTQYF. The J gene is TRBJ2-3, the V gene TRBV6-5, with D hard to call. This CDR3 contains 12 residues. Germline lookup yields CDR1 MNHEY and CDR2 SVGAGI. The ends were cut back, 5 bases at V and 9 bases at J, with 12 bases in the middle.

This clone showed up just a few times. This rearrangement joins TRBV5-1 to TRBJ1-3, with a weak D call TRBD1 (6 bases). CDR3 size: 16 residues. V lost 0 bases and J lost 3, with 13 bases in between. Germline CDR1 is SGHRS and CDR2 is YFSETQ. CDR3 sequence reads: CASSLAGPGVGNTIYF. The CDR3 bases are TGCGCCAGCAGCTTGGCCGGACCAGGGGTTGGAAACACCATATATTTT.

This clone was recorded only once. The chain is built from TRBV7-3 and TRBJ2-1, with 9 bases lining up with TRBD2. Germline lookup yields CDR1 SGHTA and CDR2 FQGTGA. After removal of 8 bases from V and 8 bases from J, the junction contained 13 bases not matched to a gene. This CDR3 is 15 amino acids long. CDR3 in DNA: TGTGCCAGCGGTGTAGGAGCGGGGGGCCGGTATGAGCAGTTCTTC. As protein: CASGVGAGGRYEQFF.

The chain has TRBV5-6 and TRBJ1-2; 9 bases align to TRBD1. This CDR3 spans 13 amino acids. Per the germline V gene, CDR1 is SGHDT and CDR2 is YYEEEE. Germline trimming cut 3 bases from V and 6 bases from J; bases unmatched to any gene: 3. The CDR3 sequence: CASSYDRGNGYTF. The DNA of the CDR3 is TGTGCCAGCAGCTACGACAGGGGGAATGGCTACACCTTC.

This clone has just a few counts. The CDR3 loop reads CASSIRTGIMNTEAFF. In DNA, the CDR3 is TGTGCCAGCAGCATACGGACAGGGATCATGAACACTGAAGCTTTCTTT. The V call is TRBV7-6, the J call TRBJ1-1; 8 bases map to TRBD1. Germline-derived CDR1 and CDR2 are SGHVS and FNYEAQ. The CDR3 extends over 16 amino acids. The junction had 8 bases not matched to a gene; V was cut back by 5 bases and J by 0 bases.

The CDR3 is CASSGTAQETQYF. CDR3 sequence (DNA): TGTGCCAGCAGCGGGACAGCCCAAGAGACCCAGTACTTC. J is TRBJ2-5 and V is TRBV6-6, with TRBD1 matching over 7 bases. Germline V lookup: CDR1 MNHNY, CDR2 SVGAGI (reference sequence). J lost 1 base, V lost 6 bases, and 2 bases had no gene match. The CDR3 runs 13 residues.

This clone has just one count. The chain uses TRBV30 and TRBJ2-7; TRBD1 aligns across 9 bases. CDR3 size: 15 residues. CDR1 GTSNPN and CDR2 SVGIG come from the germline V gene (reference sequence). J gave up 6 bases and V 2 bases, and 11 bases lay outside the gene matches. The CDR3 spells CAWSRGDRASGEQYF. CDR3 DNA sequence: TGTGCCTGGAGTCGAGGGGACAGGGCATCGGGCGAGCAGTACTTC.

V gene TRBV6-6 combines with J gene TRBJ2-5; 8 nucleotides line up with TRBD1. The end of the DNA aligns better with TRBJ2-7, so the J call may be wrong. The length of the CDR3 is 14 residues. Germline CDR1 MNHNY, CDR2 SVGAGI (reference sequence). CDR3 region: CASSSTGASYEQYF. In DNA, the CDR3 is TGTGCCAGCAGTTCGACAGGGGCCTCCTACGAGCAGTACTTC.

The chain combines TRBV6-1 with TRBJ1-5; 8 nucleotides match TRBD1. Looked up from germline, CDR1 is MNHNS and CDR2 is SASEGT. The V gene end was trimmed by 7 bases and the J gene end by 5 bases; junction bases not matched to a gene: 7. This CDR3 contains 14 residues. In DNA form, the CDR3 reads TGTGCCAGCAAGCCCGGGACAGGTCATCAGCCCCAGCATTTT. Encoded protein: CASKPGTGHQPQHF.

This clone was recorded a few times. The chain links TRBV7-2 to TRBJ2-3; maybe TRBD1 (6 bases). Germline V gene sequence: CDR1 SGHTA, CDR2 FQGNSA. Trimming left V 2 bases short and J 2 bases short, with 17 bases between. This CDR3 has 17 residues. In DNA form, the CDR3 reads TGTGCCAGCAGCTTATACCCCGCGACAGGTCTCACAGATACGCAGTATTTT. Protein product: CASSLYPATGLTDTQYF. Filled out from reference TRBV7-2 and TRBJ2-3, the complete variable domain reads GAGVSQSPSNKVTEKGKDVELRCDPISGHTALYWYRQSLGQGLEFLIYFQGNSAPDKSGLPSDRFSAERTGGSVSTLTIQRTQQEDSAVYLCASSLYPATGLTDTQYFGPGTRLTVL.

This chain's CDR3 is CASTQGYSNQPQHF. Here the CDR3 DNA reads TGTGCCAGTACCCAGGGTTATAGCAATCAGCCCCAGCATTTT. The chain carries TRBV19 and TRBJ1-5; tentatively, D is TRBD1 (5 bases). The V end lost 7 bases, the J end lost 0 bases, and 10 bases lay between the germline ends. The CDR3 is 14 amino acids. Per the germline V gene, CDR1 is LNHDA and CDR2 is SQIVND (reference sequence). The whole variable domain, filled in from reference TRBV19 and TRBJ1-5, reads DGGITQSPKYLFRKEGQNVTLSCEQNLNHDAMYWYRQDPGQGLRLIYYSQIVNDFQKGDIAEGYSVSREKKESFPLTVTSAQKNPTAFYLCASTQGYSNQPQHFGDGTRLSIL.

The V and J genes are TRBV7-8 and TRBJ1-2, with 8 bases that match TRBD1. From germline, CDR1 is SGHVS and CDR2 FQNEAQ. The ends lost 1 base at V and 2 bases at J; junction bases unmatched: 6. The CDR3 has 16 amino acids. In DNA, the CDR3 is TGTGCCAGCAGCTTAGTCACAGGGGGACCCAACTATGGCTACACCTTC. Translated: CASSLVTGGPNYGYTF.

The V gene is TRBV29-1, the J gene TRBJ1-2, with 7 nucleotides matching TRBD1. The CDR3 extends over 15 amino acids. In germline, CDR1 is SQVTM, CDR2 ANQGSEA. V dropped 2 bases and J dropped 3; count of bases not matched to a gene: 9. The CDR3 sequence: CSVELAYRGDYGYTF. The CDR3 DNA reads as TGCAGCGTTGAACTTGCGTACAGGGGAGACTATGGCTACACCTTC.

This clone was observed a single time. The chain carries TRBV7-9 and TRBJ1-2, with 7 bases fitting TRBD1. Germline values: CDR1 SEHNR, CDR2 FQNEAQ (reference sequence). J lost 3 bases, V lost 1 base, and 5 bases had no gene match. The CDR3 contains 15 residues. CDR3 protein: CASSLGQGRDYGYTF. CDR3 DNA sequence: TGTGCCAGCAGCTTAGGACAGGGAAGAGACTATGGCTACACCTTC.

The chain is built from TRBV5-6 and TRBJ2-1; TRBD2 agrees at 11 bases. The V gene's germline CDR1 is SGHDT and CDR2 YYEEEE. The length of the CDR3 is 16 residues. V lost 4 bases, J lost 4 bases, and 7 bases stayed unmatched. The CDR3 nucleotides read TGTGCCAGCAGCATCCTGCTAGCGGGGGGTTACAATGAGCAGTTCTTC. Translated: CASSILLAGGYNEQFF.